The sequence of this T cell receptor beta chain was determined in a study of fetal regulatory T cell absence and autoimmunity. Study overall: The IPEX patients lacked clinical diabetes but had exocrine pancreas autoimmunity.

Germline V gene data show CDR1 as SGDLS and CDR2 as YYNGEE. This CDR3 contains 15 residues. Trimming pared 0 bases from V and 4 bases from J, leaving 11 bases between. General observations from the study: Some top pancreas TCR clones were over 85-fold enriched versus cord blood.

This was a survey-level run. Clones were sequenced by immunoSEQ multiplex PCR, and TCRdb holds only the in-frame ones, with some missing. The data contain tens of thousands of clones, roughly 80% of them singletons. On this clone: The antigen remains unidentified.

The V gene is TRBV9, the J gene TRBJ1-5; D perhaps matches TRBD1 (5 bases). Sequencing was performed on cord blood. The receptor comes from a newborn boy with IPEX syndrome. CDR3 in amino acids: CASSVGGSANQPQHF. CDR3 sequence (DNA): TGTGCCAGCAGCGTAGGGGGGTCTGCGAATCAGCCCCAGCATTTT.